A single sample gave rise to the 25 T cell receptor beta chains below, sequenced in a study of cytomegalovirus exposure and HLA in healthy donors. PCR used 60 Vbeta primers and 13 Jbeta primers. Some clones are missing from TCRdb's copy, which holds only in-frame ones; the method was immunoSEQ multiplex PCR. The sample yields 95,000 to 150,000 clones, 75% to 85% seen once. Sample: PBMCs. The origin of the receptors is a female donor in good health and CMV-seropositive.

The chain has TRBV25-1 and TRBJ1-1; D is perhaps TRBD1 (6 bases). Deletions cut 6 bases from V and 3 bases from J, with 17 bases between. Germline V lookup: CDR1 MGHDK, CDR2 SYGVNS. The CDR3 consists of 15 residues. The CDR3, as DNA: TGTGCCAGCAGGACAAGACAGGCGGGGGACACTGAAGCTTTCTTT. As protein: CASRTRQAGDTEAFF.

This chain links TRBV6-1 with TRBJ2-3; 11 nucleotides agree with TRBD2. V shed 6 bases, J shed 10 bases, and the junction held 9 bases outside the gene matches. CDR1 is MNHNS, CDR2 SASEGT, per germline. The CDR3 is made up of 14 amino acids. This CDR3 is CASRSSGGESSQYF. The CDR3 nucleotides read TGTGCCAGCAGGAGTAGCGGGGGGGAGAGTTCGCAGTATTTT.

This clone is medium-sized within its sample. V usage is TRBV9 and J usage is TRBJ1-5, with D uncertain. The V end was cut by 5 bases, the J end by 3 bases, with 12 bases between. The germline CDR1 and CDR2 sequences are SGDLS and YYNGEE. The CDR3 has 14 residues. The CDR3 nucleotides are TGTGCCAGCAGTGGCGGAGGACCCAATCAGCCCCAGCATTTT. Protein product: CASSGGGPNQPQHF. Combining the CDR3 with reference TRBV9 and TRBJ1-5 gives the whole variable domain DSGVTQTPKHLITATGQRVTLRCSPRSGDLSVYWYQQSLDQGLQFLIQYYNGEERAKGNILERFSAQQFPDLHSELNLSSLELGDSALYFCASSGGGPNQPQHFGDGTRLSIL.

The rearrangement links TRBV5-1 to TRBJ1-1, with a tentative D call TRBD1 (5 bases). V gave up 4 bases and J gave up 2 bases, with 15 bases separating them. From germline, CDR1 is SGHRS and CDR2 YFSETQ. The CDR3 length is 15 residues. The CDR3 nucleotides are TGCGCCAGCAGCGAGGCCGGGACTTTTAACACTGAAGCTTTCTTT. Protein product: CASSEAGTFNTEAFF.

The V and J genes are TRBV5-6 and TRBJ2-1; TRBD1 is a possible D gene (5 bases). The germline V gene encodes CDR1 SGHDT and CDR2 YYEEEE. The CDR3 loop spans 15 amino acids. V lost 2 bases and J 2 bases, leaving 11 bases between the germline ends. This CDR3 is CASSLGVSPYNEQFF. In DNA, the CDR3 is TGTGCCAGCAGCTTAGGGGTCTCGCCCTACAATGAGCAGTTCTTC.

This chain joins TRBV7-3 and TRBJ1-1; 7 bases fit TRBD1. Germline CDR1 reads SGHTA; CDR2 reads FQGTGA. The V gene end was trimmed by 2 bases and the J gene end by 5 bases; junction bases not matched to a gene: 5. The CDR3 runs 14 residues. The CDR3, as DNA: TGTGCCAGCAGCTTAGGACAGGCTTCGACTGAAGCTTTCTTT. Residues: CASSLGQASTEAFF.

J is TRBJ1-1 and V is TRBV5-6; D uncertain. The germline V gene encodes CDR1 SGHDT and CDR2 YYEEEE. The CDR3 is made up of 14 amino acids. V was trimmed by 0 bases and J by 5 bases, leaving 11 bases between them. The CDR3 bases are TGTGCCAGCAGCTTGGGGCAGCAGGTGACTGAAGCTTTCTTT. Amino acids: CASSLGQQVTEAFF.

The V gene is TRBV19, the J gene TRBJ2-6, with 7 nucleotides matching TRBD1. Germline CDR1 and CDR2: LNHDA and SQIVND (reference sequence). The CDR3 has 15 residues. V lost 5 bases to trimming and J lost 2 bases; unmatched junction nucleotides: 3. CDR3: CASSLGTAGANVLTF. The DNA of the CDR3 is TGTGCCAGTAGTCTCGGGACAGCTGGGGCCAACGTCCTGACTTTC.

CDR3 region: CASSLGGTYQETQYF. CDR3 nucleotide sequence: TGTGCCAGCAGCTTAGGAGGAACGTACCAAGAGACCCAGTACTTC. This rearrangement joins TRBV7-2 to TRBJ2-5; D is undetermined. There are 15 residues in the CDR3. Trimming shortened V by 1 base and J by 0 bases, and 9 bases separated the two germline ends. Germline V gene lookup returns CDR1 SGHTA and CDR2 FQGNSA. Looking up the rest from reference TRBV7-2 and TRBJ2-5 gives the full variable domain: GAGVSQSPSNKVTEKGKDVELRCDPISGHTALYWYRQSLGQGLEFLIYFQGNSAPDKSGLPSDRFSAERTGGSVSTLTIQRTQQEDSAVYLCASSLGGTYQETQYFGPGTRLLVL.

With regard to this clone: Within the sample, other DNA sequences also encode this same CDR3. The chain recombines TRBV29-1 with TRBJ2-7; TRBD1 is a possible D gene (6 bases). CDR1 and CDR2 (germline): SQVTM, ANQGSEA. The length of the CDR3 is 11 residues. CDR3 protein: CSGGGSYEQYF. CDR3 coding DNA: TGCAGTGGGGGCGGTTCCTACGAGCAGTACTTC.

The rearrangement uses TRBV27 and TRBJ2-3, with TRBD2 as a possible D gene (5 bases). With 1 base removed from V and 0 bases from J, the gap between germline ends came to 8 bases. Germline-derived CDR1 and CDR2 are MNHEY and SMNVEV (reference sequence). This CDR3 is built from 15 residues. The CDR3 DNA sequence: TGTGCCAGCAGTTTATATCCGGGGAGCACAGATACGCAGTATTTT. It translates to CASSLYPGSTDTQYF.

The chain is built from TRBV9 and TRBJ1-2, with TRBD1 identical over 7 bases. This CDR3 is built from 15 residues. CDR1 is SGDLS and CDR2 is YYNGEE in the germline V gene. V lost 3 bases to trimming and J lost 3 bases; unmatched junction nucleotides: 8. The CDR3 loop reads CASSGDRDLYYGYTF. CDR3 DNA sequence: TGTGCCAGCAGCGGAGACAGGGATCTTTACTATGGCTACACCTTC.

The V and J genes are TRBV7-8 and TRBJ2-7, with 11 bases aligning to TRBD2. V lost 3 bases, J lost 3 bases, and 7 bases stayed unmatched. Germline CDR1 is SGHVS and CDR2 is FQNEAQ. The CDR3 covers 16 residues. This CDR3 is CASSFTSGGSYYEQYF. Written as DNA, the CDR3 is TGTGCCAGCAGCTTCACTAGCGGGGGCTCTTACTACGAGCAGTACTTC.

The chain has TRBV27 and TRBJ2-7, with D tentatively TRBD2 (6 bases). V dropped 2 bases and J dropped 6 bases, with 14 bases sitting between them. The length of the CDR3 is 14 residues. CDR1 MNHEY and CDR2 SMNVEV come from the germline V gene (reference sequence). For the CDR3, the DNA is TGTGCCAGCAGTTTAATCGCGGGGCACAGCGAGCAGTACTTC. Its protein product is CASSLIAGHSEQYF.

This chain uses TRBV15 with TRBJ2-6; D perhaps matches TRBD2 (5 bases). The CDR3 extends over 16 amino acids. V was clipped by 5 bases and J by 2 bases, with 13 bases between them. CDR1 and CDR2 from the germline V gene are LNHNV and YYDKDF (reference sequence). CDR3 in DNA: TGTGCCACCAGCGAGTTCGGGGTTACTGGGGCCAACGTCCTGACTTTC. Translated, it gives CATSEFGVTGANVLTF. The full variable domain, in which reference TRBV15 and TRBJ2-6 provide the parts outside the CDR3, is DAMVIQNPRYQVTQFGKPVTLSCSQTLNHNVMYWYQQKSSQAPKLLFHYYDKDFNNEADTPDNFQSRRPNTSFCFLDIRSPGLGDTAMYLCATSEFGVTGANVLTFGAGSRLTVL.

The V call is TRBV7-9, the J call TRBJ2-1, with 12 bases that match TRBD2. CDR3 size: 18 residues. CDR1 is SEHNR and CDR2 is FQNEAQ in the germline V gene (reference sequence). V gave up 0 bases and J gave up 8 bases; unmatched junction bases: 11. CDR3 amino acids: CASSLALASGGVQDEQFF. Written as DNA, the CDR3 is TGTGCCAGCAGCTTAGCGCTTGCTAGCGGGGGGGTTCAGGATGAGCAGTTCTTC.

The gene calls are TRBV2 and TRBJ1-2; D is uncertain. Germline values: CDR1 SNHLY, CDR2 FYNNEI. There are 12 residues in the CDR3. V lost 7 bases, J lost 2 bases, and 8 bases lay in between. CDR3: CASNPSNYGYTF. CDR3 DNA sequence: TGTGCCAGCAATCCTTCCAACTATGGCTACACCTTC.

This sequence joins TRBV2 and TRBJ1-5; 7 bases map to TRBD1. Per germline, CDR1 SNHLY and CDR2 FYNNEI. The length of the CDR3 is 16 residues. With 4 bases clipped from V and 0 bases from J, the junction kept 6 bases outside the gene matches. Here the CDR3 reads CASSGGQQFSNQPQHF. CDR3 nucleotide sequence: TGTGCCAGCAGTGGGGGACAGCAGTTTAGCAATCAGCCCCAGCATTTT.

The chain combines TRBV7-6 with TRBJ1-6, with D perhaps TRBD1 (6 bases). The CDR3 consists of 15 residues. Germline V gene data show CDR1 as SGHVS and CDR2 as FNYEAQ. The V and J ends lost 4 bases and 10 bases respectively, with 17 bases between them. CDR3 amino acids: CASSYQGMASSPLHF. The CDR3 DNA is TGTGCCAGCAGCTATCAGGGGATGGCCTCCTCACCCCTCCACTTT.

This rearrangement joins TRBV29-1 to TRBJ2-3; 7 bases map to TRBD2. The CDR3 covers 13 residues. In germline, CDR1 is SQVTM, CDR2 ANQGSEA. The CDR3 spells CRVPRDYTDTQYF. DNA of the CDR3: TGCAGAGTACCCCGGGACTACACAGATACGCAGTATTTT.

V usage is TRBV6-1 and J usage is TRBJ2-7; maybe TRBD2 (7 bases). This CDR3 is built from 14 residues. Trimming cost V 3 bases and J 3 bases, with 12 bases left between them. Germline CDR1 MNHNS, CDR2 SASEGT. CDR3 amino acids: CASSERGGIYEQYF. The CDR3 DNA follows: TGTGCCAGCAGTGAGAGGGGGGGTATCTACGAGCAGTACTTC.

The rearrangement uses TRBV5-8 and TRBJ1-1; TRBD1 might be the D (5 bases). The ends were cut back, 2 bases at V and 10 bases at J, with 12 bases in the middle. This CDR3 comprises 12 residues. Germline CDR1 SGHTS, CDR2 YDEGEE. The CDR3 DNA reads TGTGCCAGCAGCTTTGGCGGGGGGGGAGCTTTCTTT. Translating gives CASSFGGGGAFF. Supplemented by reference TRBV5-8 and TRBJ1-1, the full variable domain reads EAGVTQSPTHLIKTRGQQATLRCSPISGHTSVYWYQQALGLGLQFLLWYDEGEERNRGNFPPRFSGRQFPNYSSELNVNALELEDSALYLCASSFGGGGAFFGQGTRLTVV.

This chain connects TRBV10-1 to TRBJ2-6; possibly TRBD2 for D (6 bases). Germline V lookup: CDR1 WNHNN, CDR2 SYGVQD (reference sequence). The CDR3 totals 13 residues. Trimming took 0 bases from V and 12 from J, leaving 9 bases between them. The CDR3 region is CASSESGGSVLTF. CDR3 nucleotide sequence: TGCGCCAGCAGTGAGTCAGGAGGGAGCGTCCTGACTTTC.

This rearrangement joins TRBV19 to TRBJ2-1; maybe TRBD1 (5 bases). The V end lost 2 bases, the J end lost 0 bases, and 8 bases lay between the germline ends. CDR1 LNHDA and CDR2 SQIVND come from the germline V gene (reference sequence). This CDR3 has 15 residues. The CDR3 loop is CASSIWQGSYNEQFF. CDR3 nucleotides: TGTGCCAGTAGTATATGGCAGGGCTCCTACAATGAGCAGTTCTTC.

V usage is TRBV9 and J usage is TRBJ1-6, with 10 bases lining up with TRBD1. The CDR3 runs to 14 residues. Per germline, CDR1 SGDLS and CDR2 YYNGEE. The trim removed 4 bases at V and 9 bases at J, leaving 4 bases unmatched. CDR3 residues: CASSSRDRGSPLHF. Here the CDR3 DNA reads TGTGCCAGCAGCAGCCGGGACAGGGGTTCACCCCTCCACTTT.